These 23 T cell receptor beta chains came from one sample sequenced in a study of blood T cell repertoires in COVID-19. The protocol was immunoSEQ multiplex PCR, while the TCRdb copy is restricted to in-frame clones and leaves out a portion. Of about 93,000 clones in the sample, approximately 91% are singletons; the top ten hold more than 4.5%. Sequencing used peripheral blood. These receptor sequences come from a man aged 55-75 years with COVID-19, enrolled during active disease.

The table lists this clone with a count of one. The CDR3 spells CASSPPGQGYNEQFF. The CDR3 DNA is TGTGCCAGCTCACCCCCGGGACAGGGATACAATGAGCAGTTCTTC. This rearrangement joins TRBV18 to TRBJ2-1, with 9 bases that match TRBD1. The CDR3 is 15 residues long. J was trimmed by 4 bases and V by 3 bases; bases with no gene match: 4. CDR1 is KGHSH, CDR2 LQKENI, per germline.

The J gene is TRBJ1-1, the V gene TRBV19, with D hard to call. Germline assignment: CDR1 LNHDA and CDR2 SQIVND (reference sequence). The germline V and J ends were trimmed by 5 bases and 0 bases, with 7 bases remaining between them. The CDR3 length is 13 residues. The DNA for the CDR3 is TGTGCCAGTAGTTCACAGATGAACACTGAAGCTTTCTTT. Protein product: CASSSQMNTEAFF.

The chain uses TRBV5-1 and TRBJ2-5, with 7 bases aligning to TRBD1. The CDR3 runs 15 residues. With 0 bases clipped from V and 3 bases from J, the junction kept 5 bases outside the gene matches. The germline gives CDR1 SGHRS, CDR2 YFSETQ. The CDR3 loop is CASSLEGADEETQYF. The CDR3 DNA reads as TGCGCCAGCAGCTTGGAGGGGGCAGATGAAGAGACCCAGTACTTC.

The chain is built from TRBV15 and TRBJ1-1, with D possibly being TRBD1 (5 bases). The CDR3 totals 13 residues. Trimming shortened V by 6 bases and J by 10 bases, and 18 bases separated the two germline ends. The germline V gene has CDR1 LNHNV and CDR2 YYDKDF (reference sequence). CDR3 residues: CATRAGDRGGAFF. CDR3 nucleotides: TGTGCCACCAGAGCTGGGGACCGGGGGGGAGCTTTCTTT.

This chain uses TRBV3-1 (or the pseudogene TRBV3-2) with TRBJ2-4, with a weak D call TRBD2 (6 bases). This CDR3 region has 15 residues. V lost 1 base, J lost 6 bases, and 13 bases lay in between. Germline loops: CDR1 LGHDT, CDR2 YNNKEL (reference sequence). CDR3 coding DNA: TGTGCCAGCAGCCAAGCGGCTAGCGAGGTAAACATTCAGTACTTC. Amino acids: CASSQAASEVNIQYF.

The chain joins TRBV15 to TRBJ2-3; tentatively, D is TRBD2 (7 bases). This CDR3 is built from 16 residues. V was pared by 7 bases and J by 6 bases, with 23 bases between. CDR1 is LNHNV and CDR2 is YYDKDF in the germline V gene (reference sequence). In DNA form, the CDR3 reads TGTGCCACCACCAGGGGTCCTAGCGGTACTCAGGATACGCAGTATTTT. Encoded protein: CATTRGPSGTQDTQYF. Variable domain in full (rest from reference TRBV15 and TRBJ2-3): DAMVIQNPRYQVTQFGKPVTLSCSQTLNHNVMYWYQQKSSQAPKLLFHYYDKDFNNEADTPDNFQSRRPNTSFCFLDIRSPGLGDTAMYLCATTRGPSGTQDTQYFGPGTRLTVL.

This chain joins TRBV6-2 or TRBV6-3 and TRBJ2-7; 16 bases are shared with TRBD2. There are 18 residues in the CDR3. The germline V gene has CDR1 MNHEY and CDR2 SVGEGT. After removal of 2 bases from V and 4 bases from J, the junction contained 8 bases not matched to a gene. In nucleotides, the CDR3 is TGTGCCAGCAGTTACCTGGGACTAGCGGGAGGGGTTCGGTACGAGCAGTACTTC. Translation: CASSYLGLAGGVRYEQYF.

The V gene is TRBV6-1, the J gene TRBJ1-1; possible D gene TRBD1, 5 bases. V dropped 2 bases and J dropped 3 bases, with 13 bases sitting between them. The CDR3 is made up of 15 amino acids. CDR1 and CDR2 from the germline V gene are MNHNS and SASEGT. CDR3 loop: CASSEWQGRDTEAFF. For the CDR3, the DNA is TGTGCCAGCAGTGAATGGCAGGGAAGAGACACTGAAGCTTTCTTT.

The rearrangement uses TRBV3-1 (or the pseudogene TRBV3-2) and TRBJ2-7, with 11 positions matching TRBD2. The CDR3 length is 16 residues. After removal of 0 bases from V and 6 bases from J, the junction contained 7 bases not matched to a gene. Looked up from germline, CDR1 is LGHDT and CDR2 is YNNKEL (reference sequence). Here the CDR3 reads CASSQDLLAGEGEQYF. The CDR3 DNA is TGTGCCAGCAGCCAAGACCTACTAGCGGGAGAGGGCGAGCAGTACTTC.

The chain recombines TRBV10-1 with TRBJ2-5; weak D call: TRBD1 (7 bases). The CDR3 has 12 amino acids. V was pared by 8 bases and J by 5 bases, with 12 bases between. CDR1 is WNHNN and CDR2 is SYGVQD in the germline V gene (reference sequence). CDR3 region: CASGGTVETQYF. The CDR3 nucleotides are TGCGCCAGCGGAGGGACAGTCGAGACCCAGTACTTC.

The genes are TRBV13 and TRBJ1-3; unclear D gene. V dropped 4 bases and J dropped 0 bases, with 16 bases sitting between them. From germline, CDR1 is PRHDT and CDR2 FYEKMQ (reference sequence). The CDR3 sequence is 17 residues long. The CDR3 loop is CASSSREGRASGNTIYF. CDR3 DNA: TGTGCCAGCAGCTCTCGGGAAGGCCGGGCCTCTGGAAACACCATATATTTT.

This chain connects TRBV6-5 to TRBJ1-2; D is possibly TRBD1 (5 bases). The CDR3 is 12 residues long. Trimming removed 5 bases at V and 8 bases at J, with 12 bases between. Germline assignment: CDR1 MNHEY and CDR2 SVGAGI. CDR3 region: CASSTGLGGYTF. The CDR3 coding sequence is TGTGCCAGCAGTACAGGTCTCGGGGGCTACACCTTC.

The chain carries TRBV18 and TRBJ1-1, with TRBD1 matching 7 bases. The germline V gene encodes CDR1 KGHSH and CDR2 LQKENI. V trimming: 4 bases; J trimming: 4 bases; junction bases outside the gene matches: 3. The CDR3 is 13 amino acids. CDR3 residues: CASSRRGPTEAFF. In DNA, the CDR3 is TGTGCCAGCTCACGGAGGGGGCCCACTGAAGCTTTCTTT.

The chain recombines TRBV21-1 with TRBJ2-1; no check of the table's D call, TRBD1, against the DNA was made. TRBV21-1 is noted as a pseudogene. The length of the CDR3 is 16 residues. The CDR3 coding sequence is TGTGCCAGCAGCAAGGACAGTTACAGCTCCTACAATGAGCAGTTCTTC. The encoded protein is CASSKDSYSSYNEQFF.

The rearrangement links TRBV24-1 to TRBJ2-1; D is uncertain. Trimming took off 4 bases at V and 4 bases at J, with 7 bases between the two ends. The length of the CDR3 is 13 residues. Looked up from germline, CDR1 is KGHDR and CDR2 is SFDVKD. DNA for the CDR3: TGTGCCACCAGTGAGACGAGGTACAATGAGCAGTTCTTC. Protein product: CATSETRYNEQFF.

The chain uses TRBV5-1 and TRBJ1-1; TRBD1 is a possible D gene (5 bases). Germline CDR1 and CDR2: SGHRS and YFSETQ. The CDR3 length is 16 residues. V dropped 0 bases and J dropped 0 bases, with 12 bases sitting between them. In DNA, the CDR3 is TGCGCCAGCAGCTTGGACCTCGGGGGGATGAACACTGAAGCTTTCTTT. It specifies CASSLDLGGMNTEAFF.

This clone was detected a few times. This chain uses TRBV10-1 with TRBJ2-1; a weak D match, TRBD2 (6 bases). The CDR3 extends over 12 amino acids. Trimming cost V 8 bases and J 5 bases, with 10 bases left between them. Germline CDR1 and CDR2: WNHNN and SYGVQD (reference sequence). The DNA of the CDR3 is TGCGCCAGCGGCGGGGTAAACAATGAGCAGTTCTTC. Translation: CASGGVNNEQFF.

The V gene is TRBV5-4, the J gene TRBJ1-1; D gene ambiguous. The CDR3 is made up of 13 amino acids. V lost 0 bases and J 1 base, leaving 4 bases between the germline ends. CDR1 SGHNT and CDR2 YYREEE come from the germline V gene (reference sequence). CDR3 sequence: CASSLEPNTEAFF. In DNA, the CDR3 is TGTGCCAGCAGCTTGGAGCCGAACACTGAAGCTTTCTTT.

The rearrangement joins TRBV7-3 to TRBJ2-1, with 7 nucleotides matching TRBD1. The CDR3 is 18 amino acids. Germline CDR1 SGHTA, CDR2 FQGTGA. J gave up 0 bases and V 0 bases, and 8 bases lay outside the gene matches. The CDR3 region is CASSLTHRGLRSYNEQFF. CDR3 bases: TGTGCCAGCAGCTTAACCCACAGGGGCCTTCGCTCCTACAATGAGCAGTTCTTC.

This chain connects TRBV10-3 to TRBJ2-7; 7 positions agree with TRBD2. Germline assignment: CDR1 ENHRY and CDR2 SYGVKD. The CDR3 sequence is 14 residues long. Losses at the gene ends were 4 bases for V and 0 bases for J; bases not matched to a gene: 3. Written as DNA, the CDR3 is TGTGCCATCAGTGGGGGGGGGATCTCCTACGAGCAGTACTTC. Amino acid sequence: CAISGGGISYEQYF.

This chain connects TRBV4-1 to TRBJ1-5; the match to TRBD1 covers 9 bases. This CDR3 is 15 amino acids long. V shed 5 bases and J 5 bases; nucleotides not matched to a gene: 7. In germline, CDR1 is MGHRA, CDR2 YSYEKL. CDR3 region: CASSRGQGGDQPQHF. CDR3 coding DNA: TGCGCCAGCAGCAGGGGACAGGGAGGAGATCAGCCCCAGCATTTT.

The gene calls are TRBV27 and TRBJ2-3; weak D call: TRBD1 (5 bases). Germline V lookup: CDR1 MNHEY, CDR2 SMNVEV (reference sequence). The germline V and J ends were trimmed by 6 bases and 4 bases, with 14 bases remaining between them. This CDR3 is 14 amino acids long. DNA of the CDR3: TGTGCCAGCAGCAATGGGGCTGGGGCAGATACGCAGTATTTT. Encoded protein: CASSNGAGADTQYF.

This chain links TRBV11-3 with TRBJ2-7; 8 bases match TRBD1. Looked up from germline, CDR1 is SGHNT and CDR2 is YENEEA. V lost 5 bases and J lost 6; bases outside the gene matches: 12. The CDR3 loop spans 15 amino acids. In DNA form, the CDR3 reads TGTGCCAGCAGCCATACCCCTTCCGACAGGGGCGAGCAGTACTTC. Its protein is CASSHTPSDRGEQYF.